This T cell receptor (beta chain) was observed in a study of technical replicates of blood from a handful of donors. The CDR3 is made up of 15 amino acids. Germline CDR1 and CDR2: MNHNS and SASEGT. V shed 2 bases and J 2 bases; nucleotides not matched to a gene: 1. The sample holds one count of this clone. Profiled with immunoSEQ multiplex PCR; TCRdb holds only in-frame clones, not every one. Of 14,000 or so clones listed, about four fifths are singletons. The receptor was isolated from a human donor in good health. The rearrangement links TRBV6-1 to TRBJ2-1, with TRBD2 identical over 9 bases. Sample: PBMCs. The CDR3 loop is CASSEIAGAYNEQFF. CDR3 nucleotides: TGTGCCAGCAGTGAAATAGCGGGGGCCTACAATGAGCAGTTCTTC.